This T cell receptor beta chain appears in the sequencing data of a study of T cells after posttransplantation cyclophosphamide. Study conclusions and caveats: Tissue-infiltrating T cells from skin or gut overlapped little with blood T cells. TRB clonality was highly associated with recipient CMV seropositivity and reactivation. Later blood repertoires were often dominated by clones from the donor CD8+ memory compartment.

This clone was seen many times. The antigen is unknown. Produced via immunoSEQ multiplex PCR; TCRdb's table is partial and in-frame only. The sample contains approximately 30,000 clones, none of them singletons. Germline CDR1 is SQVTM and CDR2 is ANQGSEA. The CDR3 sequence is 12 residues long. Between the trimmed V and J ends, which lost 3 bases and 8 bases, there was a span of 13 bases. This sequence joins TRBV29-1 and TRBJ1-1, with D perhaps matching TRBD1 (6 bases). Sequencing was done on a sample of PBMCs. The source is a woman aged 45 to 65 in good health and a related stem cell transplant donor. The CDR3 loop is CSVEGRGREAFF. The DNA for the CDR3 is TGCAGCGTTGAGGGTAGGGGGAGAGAAGCTTTCTTT.